This T cell receptor (beta chain) was identified during a study of blood T cell repertoires in COVID-19. The overall study: COVID-19 samples from acute and convalescent phases originated in the United States, Italy and Spain. PBMCs, B-cell-depleted T cells, or T cells provided the cDNA or gDNA that made up the material.

Per the original data handling: The authors estimated nucleated cell counts from reference gene primer amplification. TCRdb's copy holds only in-frame clones and misses some; the assay was immunoSEQ multiplex PCR. V and J calls and clone size follow that table, whereas D and trimming were derived from the DNA. The sample records around 150,000 clones, roughly 80% being singletons. The CDR3 is 17 residues long. Germline V lookup: CDR1 LGHNA, CDR2 YNFKEQ. The trim removed 4 bases at V and 2 bases at J, leaving 10 bases unmatched. This clone was counted a few times. This clonotype was obtained from a man aged 60 to 75 who had recovered from COVID-19. The V gene is TRBV4-2, the J gene TRBJ2-3; 9 positions match TRBD2. The material sequenced was peripheral blood. The CDR3 reads CASSRSLAGTYTDTQYF. CDR3 nucleotides: TGTGCCAGCAGCCGCAGTCTAGCGGGAACCTACACAGATACGCAGTATTTT.